Presented here are 6 T cell receptor beta chains from one specimen sequenced in a study of shared clonotypes between healthy human individuals. Here immunoSEQ multiplex PCR was the method, and the copy in TCRdb shows in-frame clones only, minus some. The sample has fewer than 800,000 clones; about 91% are singletons. As defined, naive CD8 cells were CD45RO-negative and positively selected for CCR7, with terminally differentiated effector memory CD45RA+ cells excluded. Material for sequencing was naive CD8+ T cells sorted from blood. The receptor set was obtained from a man aged 25 to 45 in good health.

The chain couples TRBV7-9 to TRBJ1-5, with D uncertain. CDR1 and CDR2 (germline): SEHNR, FQNEAQ (reference sequence). This CDR3 is built from 14 residues. V was pared by 6 bases and J by 3 bases, with 12 bases between. In DNA form, the CDR3 reads TGTGCCAGCAGACGGGAAGGGAACAATCAGCCCCAGCATTTT. Its protein is CASRREGNNQPQHF.

The J gene is TRBJ1-2, the V gene TRBV19; D unclear. Looked up from germline, CDR1 is LNHDA and CDR2 is SQIVND (reference sequence). The germline V and J ends were trimmed by 7 bases and 7 bases, with 19 bases remaining between them. This CDR3 has 14 residues. The DNA for the CDR3 is TGTGCCAGTACCATCCTTGGCCTCGTGGGTGGCTACACCTTC. It codes for CASTILGLVGGYTF. Based on the CDR3 plus reference TRBV19 and TRBJ1-2, the full variable domain is DGGITQSPKYLFRKEGQNVTLSCEQNLNHDAMYWYRQDPGQGLRLIYYSQIVNDFQKGDIAEGYSVSREKKESFPLTVTSAQKNPTAFYLCASTILGLVGGYTFGSGTRLTVV.

This chain joins TRBV6-5 and TRBJ2-3; no clear D. Trimming took off 4 bases at V and 1 base at J, with 12 bases between the two ends. Germline loops: CDR1 MNHEY, CDR2 SVGAGI. The CDR3 is made up of 15 amino acids. In DNA, the CDR3 is TGTGCCAGCAGTTTTCTCAGGTCTGGCACAGATACGCAGTATTTT. Translating gives CASSFLRSGTDTQYF.

The CDR3 sequence: CASSADSYGYTF. Here the CDR3 DNA reads TGTGCCAGCAGCGCGGACAGCTATGGCTACACCTTC. The rearrangement uses TRBV9 and TRBJ1-2; D is perhaps TRBD1 (6 bases). The CDR3 has 12 amino acids. Trimming took 3 bases from V and 4 from J, leaving 7 bases between them. Per the germline V gene, CDR1 is SGDLS and CDR2 is YYNGEE.

The chain is built from TRBV5-5 and TRBJ2-5; D uncertain. Germline CDR1 and CDR2: SGHKS and YYEKEE (reference sequence). V was shortened by 0 bases and J by 1 base, with 7 bases between the two germline ends. The length of the CDR3 is 14 residues. In DNA, the CDR3 is TGTGCCAGCAGCTTGGACCCCTCCCAAGAGACCCAGTACTTC. Protein product: CASSLDPSQETQYF.

Here the CDR3 DNA reads TGTGCCAGCAGCCCAGGGGACCCTTCTGTTAATGAGCAGTTCTTC. Translated, it gives CASSPGDPSVNEQFF. The chain has TRBV5-6 and TRBJ2-1; TRBD1 is a possible D gene (6 bases). Germline-derived CDR1 and CDR2 are SGHDT and YYEEEE. V shed 4 bases and J shed 7 bases, with 18 bases lying between them. This CDR3 has 15 amino acids. The entire variable domain, with the rest obtained from reference TRBV5-6 and TRBJ2-1, is as follows: DAGVTQSPTHLIKTRGQQVTLRCSPKSGHDTVSWYQQALGQGPQFIFQYYEEEERQRGNFPDRFSGHQFPNYSSELNVNALLLGDSALYLCASSPGDPSVNEQFFGPGTRLTVL.